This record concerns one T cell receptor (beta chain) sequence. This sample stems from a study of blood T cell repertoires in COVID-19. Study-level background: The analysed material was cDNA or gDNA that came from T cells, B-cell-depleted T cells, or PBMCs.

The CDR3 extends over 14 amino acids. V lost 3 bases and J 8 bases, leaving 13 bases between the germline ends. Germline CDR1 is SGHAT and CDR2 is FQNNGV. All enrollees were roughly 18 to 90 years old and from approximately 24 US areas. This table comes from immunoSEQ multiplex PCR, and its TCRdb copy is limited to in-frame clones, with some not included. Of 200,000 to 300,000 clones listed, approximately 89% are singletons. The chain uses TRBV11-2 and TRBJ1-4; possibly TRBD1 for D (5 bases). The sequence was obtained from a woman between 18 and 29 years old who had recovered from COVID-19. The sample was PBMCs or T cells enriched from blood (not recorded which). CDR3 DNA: TGTGCCAGCAGCTTTTCCAGGGTTGGGGAAAAACTGTTTTTT. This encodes CASSFSRVGEKLFF.